This T cell receptor beta chain was sequenced in a study of T cell responses to AZD1222 COVID-19 vaccine. Study results and caveats: The study found Spike-specific TCR breadth and depth rose after two AZD1222 doses.

The V gene's germline CDR1 is SGHDT and CDR2 YYEEEE. This CDR3 is 14 amino acids long. The V and J ends lost 3 bases and 4 bases respectively, with 11 bases between them. The assay was immunoSEQ multiplex PCR, and TCRdb's table has in-frame clones only and misses some. The sample yields about 150,000 clones, about 91% seen once. Comments on this clone: The target antigen is unknown.

The TCR sequence derives from an adult in good health. This specimen consisted of peripheral blood, obtained on day 0 of AZD1222 vaccination. The rearrangement links TRBV5-6 to TRBJ1-5; TRBD1 might be the D (5 bases). The CDR3 sequence is CASSWRDGNQPQHF. The CDR3 nucleotides are TGTGCCAGCAGCTGGAGGGACGGTAATCAGCCCCAGCATTTT.